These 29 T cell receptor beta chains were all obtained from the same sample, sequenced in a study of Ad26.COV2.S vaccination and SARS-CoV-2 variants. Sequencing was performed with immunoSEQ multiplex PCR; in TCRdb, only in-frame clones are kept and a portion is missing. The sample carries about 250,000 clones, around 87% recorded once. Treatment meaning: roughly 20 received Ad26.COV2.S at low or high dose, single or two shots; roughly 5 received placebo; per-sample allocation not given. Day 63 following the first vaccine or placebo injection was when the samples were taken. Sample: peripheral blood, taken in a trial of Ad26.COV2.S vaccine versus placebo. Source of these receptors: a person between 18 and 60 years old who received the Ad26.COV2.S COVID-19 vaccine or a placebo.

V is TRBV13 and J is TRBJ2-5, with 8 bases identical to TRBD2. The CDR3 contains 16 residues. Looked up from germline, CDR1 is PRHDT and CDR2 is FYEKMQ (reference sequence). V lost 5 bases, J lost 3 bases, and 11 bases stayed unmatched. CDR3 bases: TGTGCCAGCAGCCGTTGGCGGGGGGCCTCGGAAGAGACCCAGTACTTC. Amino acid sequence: CASSRWRGASEETQYF.

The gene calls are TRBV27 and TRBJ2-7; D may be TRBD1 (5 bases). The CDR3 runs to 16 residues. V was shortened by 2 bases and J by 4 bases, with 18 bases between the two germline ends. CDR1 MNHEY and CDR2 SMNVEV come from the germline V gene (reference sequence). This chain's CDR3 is CASSLTPHRSHYEQYF. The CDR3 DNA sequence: TGTGCCAGCAGTTTAACCCCTCACAGGAGTCATTACGAGCAGTACTTC.

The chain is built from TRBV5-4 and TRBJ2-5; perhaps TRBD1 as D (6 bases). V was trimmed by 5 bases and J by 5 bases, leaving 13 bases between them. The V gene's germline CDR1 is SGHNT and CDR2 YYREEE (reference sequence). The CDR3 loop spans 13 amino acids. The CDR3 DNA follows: TGTGCCAGCAGTTTACAGGGTGGGGAGACCCAGTACTTC. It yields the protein CASSLQGGETQYF.

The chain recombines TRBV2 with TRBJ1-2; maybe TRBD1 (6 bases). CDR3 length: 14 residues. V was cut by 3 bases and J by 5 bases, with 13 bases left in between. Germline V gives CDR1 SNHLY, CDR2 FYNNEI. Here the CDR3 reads CASSDLQGYYGYTF. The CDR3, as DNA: TGTGCCAGCAGTGATCTCCAGGGGTATTATGGCTACACCTTC.

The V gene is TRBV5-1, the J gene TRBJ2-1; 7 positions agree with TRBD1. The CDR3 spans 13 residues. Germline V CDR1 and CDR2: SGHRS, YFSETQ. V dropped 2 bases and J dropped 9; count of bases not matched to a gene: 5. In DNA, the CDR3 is TGCGCCAGCAGCTTAGGGACAGACCGTGAGCAGTTCTTC. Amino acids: CASSLGTDREQFF.

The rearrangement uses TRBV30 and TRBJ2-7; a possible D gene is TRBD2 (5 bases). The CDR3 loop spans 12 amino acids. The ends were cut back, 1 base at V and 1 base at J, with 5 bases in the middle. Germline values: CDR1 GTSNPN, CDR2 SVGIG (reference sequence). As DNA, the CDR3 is TGTGCCTGGAGTGGCGGGTCCTACGAGCAGTACTTC. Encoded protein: CAWSGGSYEQYF.

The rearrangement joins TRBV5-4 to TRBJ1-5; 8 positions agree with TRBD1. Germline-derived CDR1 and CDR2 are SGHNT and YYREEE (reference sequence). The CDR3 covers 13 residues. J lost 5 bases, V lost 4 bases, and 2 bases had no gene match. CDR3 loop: CASSPDRDQPQHF. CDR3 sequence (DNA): TGTGCCAGCAGCCCGGACAGGGATCAGCCCCAGCATTTT. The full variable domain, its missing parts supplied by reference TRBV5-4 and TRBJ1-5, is ETGVTQSPTHLIKTRGQQVTLRCSSQSGHNTVSWYQQALGQGPQFIFQYYREEENGRGNFPPRFSGLQFPNYSSELNVNALELDDSALYLCASSPDRDQPQHFGDGTRLSIL.

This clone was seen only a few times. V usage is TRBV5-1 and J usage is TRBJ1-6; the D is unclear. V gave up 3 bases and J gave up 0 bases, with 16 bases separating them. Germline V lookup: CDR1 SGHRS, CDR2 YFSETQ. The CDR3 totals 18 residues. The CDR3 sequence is CASSWMVAASSYNSPLHF. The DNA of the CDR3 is TGCGCCAGCAGCTGGATGGTGGCCGCGAGCTCCTATAATTCACCCCTCCACTTT.

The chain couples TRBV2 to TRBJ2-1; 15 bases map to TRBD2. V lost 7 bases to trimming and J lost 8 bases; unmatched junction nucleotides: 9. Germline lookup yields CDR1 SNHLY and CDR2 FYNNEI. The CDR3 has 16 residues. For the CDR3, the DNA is TGTGCCAGCAAAAGTCGGACTAGCGGGGGGGCCGATGAGCAGTTCTTC. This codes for CASKSRTSGGADEQFF.

This CDR3 reads CASSGQLAGIEQYF. CDR3 sequence (DNA): TGTGCCAGCAGTGGTCAACTAGCGGGAATCGAGCAGTACTTC. The V gene is TRBV2, the J gene TRBJ2-7, with 10 bases that match TRBD2. This CDR3 has 14 amino acids. CDR1 is SNHLY, CDR2 FYNNEI, per germline. J gave up 6 bases and V 4 bases, and 6 bases lay outside the gene matches.

In nucleotides, the CDR3 is TGTGCCAGCAGTTACCAGACAGGGGGCTCTGGCTACACCTTC. It translates to CASSYQTGGSGYTF. This chain uses TRBV6-5 with TRBJ1-2; 10 bases agree with TRBD1. Germline V gene data show CDR1 as MNHEY and CDR2 as SVGAGI. V was clipped by 2 bases and J by 7 bases; unmatched bases: 4. The CDR3 spans 14 residues.

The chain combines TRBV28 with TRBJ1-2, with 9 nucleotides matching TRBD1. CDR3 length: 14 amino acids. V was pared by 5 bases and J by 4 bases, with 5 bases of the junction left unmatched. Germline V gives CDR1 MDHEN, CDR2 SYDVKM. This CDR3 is CASSPGGQGYGYTF. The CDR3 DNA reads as TGTGCCAGCAGTCCGGGGGGACAGGGCTATGGCTACACCTTC.

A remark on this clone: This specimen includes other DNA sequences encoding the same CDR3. CDR3 coding DNA: TGCGCCAGCAGCTCCGGACAGAGTCAAGAGACCCAGTACTTC. Encoded protein: CASSSGQSQETQYF. The chain combines TRBV5-1 with TRBJ2-5, with D perhaps TRBD1 (6 bases). Germline V gene sequence: CDR1 SGHRS, CDR2 YFSETQ. The CDR3 runs to 14 residues. The V and J ends lost 3 bases and 2 bases respectively, with 11 bases between them. The full variable domain, in which reference TRBV5-1 and TRBJ2-5 provide the parts outside the CDR3, is KAGVTQTPRYLIKTRGQQVTLSCSPISGHRSVSWYQQTPGQGLQFLFEYFSETQRNKGNFPGRFSGRQFSNSRSEMNVSTLELGDSALYLCASSSGQSQETQYFGPGTRLLVL.

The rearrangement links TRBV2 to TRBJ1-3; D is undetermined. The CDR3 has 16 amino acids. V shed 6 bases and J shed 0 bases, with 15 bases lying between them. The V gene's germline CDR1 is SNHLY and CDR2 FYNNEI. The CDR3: CASSLSSGSSGNTIYF. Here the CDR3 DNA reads TGTGCCAGCAGCCTCTCGAGCGGTAGCTCTGGAAACACCATATATTTT.

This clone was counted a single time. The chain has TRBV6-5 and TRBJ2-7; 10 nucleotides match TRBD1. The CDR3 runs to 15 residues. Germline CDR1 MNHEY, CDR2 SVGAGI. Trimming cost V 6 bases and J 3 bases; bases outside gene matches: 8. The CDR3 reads CASSRQGATVYEQYF. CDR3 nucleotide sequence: TGTGCCAGCAGCAGACAGGGGGCGACCGTCTACGAGCAGTACTTC.

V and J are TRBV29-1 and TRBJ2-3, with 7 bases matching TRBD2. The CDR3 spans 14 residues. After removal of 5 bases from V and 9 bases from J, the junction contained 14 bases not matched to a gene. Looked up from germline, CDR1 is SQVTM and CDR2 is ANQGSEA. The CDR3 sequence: CSVRGVSLESTQYF. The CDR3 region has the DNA TGCAGCGTTCGGGGGGTCTCTCTCGAGTCGACGCAGTATTTT.

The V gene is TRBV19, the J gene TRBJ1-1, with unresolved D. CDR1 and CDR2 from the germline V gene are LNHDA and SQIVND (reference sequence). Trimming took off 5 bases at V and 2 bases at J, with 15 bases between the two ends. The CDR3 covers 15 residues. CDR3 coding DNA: TGTGCCAGTAGTCCCTCGGCACACGCTAACACTGAAGCTTTCTTT. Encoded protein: CASSPSAHANTEAFF.

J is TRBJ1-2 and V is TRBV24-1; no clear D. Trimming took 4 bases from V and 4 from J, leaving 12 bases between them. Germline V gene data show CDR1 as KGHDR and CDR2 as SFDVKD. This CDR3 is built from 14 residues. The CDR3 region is CATSDPTRAYGYTF. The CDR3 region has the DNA TGTGCCACCAGTGACCCTACAAGGGCCTATGGCTACACCTTC.

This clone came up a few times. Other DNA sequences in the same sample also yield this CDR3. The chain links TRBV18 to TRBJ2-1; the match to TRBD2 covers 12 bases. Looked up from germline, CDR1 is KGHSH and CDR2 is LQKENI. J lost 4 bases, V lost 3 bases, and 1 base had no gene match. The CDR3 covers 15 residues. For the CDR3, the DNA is TGTGCCAGCTCACCCGGGACTAGCGGGTACAATGAGCAGTTCTTC. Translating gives CASSPGTSGYNEQFF.

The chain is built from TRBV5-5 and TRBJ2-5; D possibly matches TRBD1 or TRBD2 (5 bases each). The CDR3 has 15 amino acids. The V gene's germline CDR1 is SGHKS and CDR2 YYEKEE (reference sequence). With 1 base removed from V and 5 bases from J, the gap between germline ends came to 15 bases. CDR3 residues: CASSLRGDLTETQYF. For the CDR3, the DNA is TGTGCCAGCAGCTTGCGAGGGGATTTGACGGAGACCCAGTACTTC.

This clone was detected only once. This CDR3 reads CASSLTGTTYEQYF. The CDR3 coding sequence is TGTGCCAGCAGTCTGACCGGGACCACCTACGAGCAGTACTTC. V is TRBV5-6 and J is TRBJ2-7; D may be TRBD1 or TRBD2 (5 bases each). Germline V gene lookup returns CDR1 SGHDT and CDR2 YYEEEE. The CDR3 length is 14 residues. Deletions cut 5 bases from V and 2 bases from J, with 14 bases between.

The DNA of the CDR3 is TGTGCCACCAGCAGAGAAGACAGGGGGTTGAGGAACACTGAAGCTTTCTTT. Its translation: CATSREDRGLRNTEAFF. The chain has TRBV15 and TRBJ1-1; 9 bases are shared with TRBD1. Unmatched junction bases numbered 6, after V lost 0 bases and J lost 1 base. The CDR3 has 17 residues. CDR1 LNHNV and CDR2 YYDKDF come from the germline V gene (reference sequence).

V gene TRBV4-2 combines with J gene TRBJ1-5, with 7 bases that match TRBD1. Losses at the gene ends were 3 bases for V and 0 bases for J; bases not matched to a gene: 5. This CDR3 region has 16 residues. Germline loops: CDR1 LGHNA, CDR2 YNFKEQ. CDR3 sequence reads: CASSQEGQVSNQPQHF. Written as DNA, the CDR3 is TGTGCCAGCAGCCAGGAAGGACAGGTTAGCAATCAGCCCCAGCATTTT.

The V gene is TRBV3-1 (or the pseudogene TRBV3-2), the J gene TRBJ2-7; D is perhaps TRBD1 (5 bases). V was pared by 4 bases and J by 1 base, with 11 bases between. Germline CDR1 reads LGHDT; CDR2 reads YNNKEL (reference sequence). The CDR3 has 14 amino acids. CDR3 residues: CASSPWGSSYEQYF. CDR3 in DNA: TGTGCCAGCAGCCCGTGGGGCTCGTCCTACGAGCAGTACTTC.

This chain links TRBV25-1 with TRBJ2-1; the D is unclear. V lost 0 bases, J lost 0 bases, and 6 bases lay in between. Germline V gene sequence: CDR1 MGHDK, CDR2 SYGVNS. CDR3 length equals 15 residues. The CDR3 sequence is CASSEYRASYNEQFF. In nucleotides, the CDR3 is TGTGCCAGCAGTGAATATAGAGCCTCCTACAATGAGCAGTTCTTC.

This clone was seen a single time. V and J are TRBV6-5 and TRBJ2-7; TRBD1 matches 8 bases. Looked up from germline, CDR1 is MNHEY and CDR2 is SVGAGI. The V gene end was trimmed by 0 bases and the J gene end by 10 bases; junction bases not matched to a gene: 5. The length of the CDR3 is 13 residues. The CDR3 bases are TGTGCCAGCAGTTACTCGGACAGGGTGGTTCAGTACTTC. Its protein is CASSYSDRVVQYF.

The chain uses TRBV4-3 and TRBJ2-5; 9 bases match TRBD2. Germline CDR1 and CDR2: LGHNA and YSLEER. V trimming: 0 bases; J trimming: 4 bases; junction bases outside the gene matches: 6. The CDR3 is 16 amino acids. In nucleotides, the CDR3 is TGCGCCAGCAGCCAAGAGGGGCGGGGGGGTTCAGAGACCCAGTACTTC. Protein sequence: CASSQEGRGGSETQYF.

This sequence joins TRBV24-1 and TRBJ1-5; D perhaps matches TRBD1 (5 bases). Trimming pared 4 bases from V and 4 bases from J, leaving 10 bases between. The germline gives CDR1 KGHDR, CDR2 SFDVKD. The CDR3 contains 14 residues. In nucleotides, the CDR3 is TGTGCCACCAGTGAGGGGGGTCAAAATCAGCCCCAGCATTTT. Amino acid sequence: CATSEGGQNQPQHF.

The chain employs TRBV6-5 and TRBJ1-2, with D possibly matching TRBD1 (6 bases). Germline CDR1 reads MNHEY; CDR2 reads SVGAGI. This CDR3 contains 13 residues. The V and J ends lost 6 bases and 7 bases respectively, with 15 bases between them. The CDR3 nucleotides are TGTGCCAGCAGGCCCACAGGGATCAGTGGCTACACCTTC. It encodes CASRPTGISGYTF.